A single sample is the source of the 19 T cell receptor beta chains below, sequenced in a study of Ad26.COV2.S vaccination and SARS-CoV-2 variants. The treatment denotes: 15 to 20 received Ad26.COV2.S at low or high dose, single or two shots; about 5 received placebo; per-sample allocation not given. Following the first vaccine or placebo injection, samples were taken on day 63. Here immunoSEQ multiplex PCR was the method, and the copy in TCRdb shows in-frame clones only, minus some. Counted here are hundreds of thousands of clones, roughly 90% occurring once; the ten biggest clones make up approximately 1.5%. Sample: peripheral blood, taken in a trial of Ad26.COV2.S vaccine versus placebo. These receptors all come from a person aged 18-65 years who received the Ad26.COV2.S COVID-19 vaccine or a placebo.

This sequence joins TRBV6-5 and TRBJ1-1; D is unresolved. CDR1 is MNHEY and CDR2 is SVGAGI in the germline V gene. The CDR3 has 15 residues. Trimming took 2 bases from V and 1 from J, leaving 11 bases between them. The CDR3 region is CASSYTNEGNTEAFF. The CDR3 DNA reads TGTGCCAGCAGTTACACTAATGAGGGGAACACTGAAGCTTTCTTT.

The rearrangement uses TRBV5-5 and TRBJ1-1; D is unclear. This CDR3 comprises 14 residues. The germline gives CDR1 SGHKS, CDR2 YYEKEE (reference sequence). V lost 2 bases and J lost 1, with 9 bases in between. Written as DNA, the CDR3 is TGTGCCAGCAGCTTCGCAGGCCAGAACACTGAAGCTTTCTTT. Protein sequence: CASSFAGQNTEAFF. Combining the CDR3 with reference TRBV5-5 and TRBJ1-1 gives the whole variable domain DAGVTQSPTHLIKTRGQQVTLRCSPISGHKSVSWYQQVLGQGPQFIFQYYEKEERGRGNFPDRFSARQFPNYSSELNVNALLLGDSALYLCASSFAGQNTEAFFGQGTRLTVV.

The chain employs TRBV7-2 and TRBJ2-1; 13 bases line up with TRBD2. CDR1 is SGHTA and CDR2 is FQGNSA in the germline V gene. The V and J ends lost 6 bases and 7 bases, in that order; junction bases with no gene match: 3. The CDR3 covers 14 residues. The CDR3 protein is CASSPTSGRNEQFF. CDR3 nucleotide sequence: TGTGCCAGCAGTCCGACTAGCGGGAGGAATGAGCAGTTCTTC.

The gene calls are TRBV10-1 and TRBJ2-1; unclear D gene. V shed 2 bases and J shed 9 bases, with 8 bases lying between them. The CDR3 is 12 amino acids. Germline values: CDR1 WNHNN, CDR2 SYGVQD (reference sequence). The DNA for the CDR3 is TGCGCCAGCAGTGAGATGGGGATTGAGCAGTTCTTC. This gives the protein CASSEMGIEQFF.

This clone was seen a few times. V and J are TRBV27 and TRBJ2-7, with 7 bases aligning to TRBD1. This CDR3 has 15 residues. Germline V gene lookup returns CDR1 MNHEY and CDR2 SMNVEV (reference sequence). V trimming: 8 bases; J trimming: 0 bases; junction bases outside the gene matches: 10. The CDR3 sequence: CASSRQGNPSYEQYF. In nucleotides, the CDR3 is TGTGCCAGCTCGAGACAGGGTAATCCCTCCTACGAGCAGTACTTC.

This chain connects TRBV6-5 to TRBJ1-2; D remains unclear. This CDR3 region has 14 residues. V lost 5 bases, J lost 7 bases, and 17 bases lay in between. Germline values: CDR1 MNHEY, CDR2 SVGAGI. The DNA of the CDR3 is TGTGCCAGCAGTAACCCAAAGGGATCCGCTGGCTACACCTTC. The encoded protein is CASSNPKGSAGYTF.

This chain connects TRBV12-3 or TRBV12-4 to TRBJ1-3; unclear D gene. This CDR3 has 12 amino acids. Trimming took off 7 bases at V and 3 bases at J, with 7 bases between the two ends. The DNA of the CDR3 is TGTGCCAGCAAGACACTTGGAAACACCATATATTTT. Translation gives CASKTLGNTIYF.

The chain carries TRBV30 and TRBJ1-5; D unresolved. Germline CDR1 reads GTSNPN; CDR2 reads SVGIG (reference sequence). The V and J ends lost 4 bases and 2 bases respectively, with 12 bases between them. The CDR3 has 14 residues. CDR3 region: CAWTERDRNQPQHF. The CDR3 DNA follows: TGTGCCTGGACGGAGAGGGATCGCAATCAGCCCCAGCATTTT.

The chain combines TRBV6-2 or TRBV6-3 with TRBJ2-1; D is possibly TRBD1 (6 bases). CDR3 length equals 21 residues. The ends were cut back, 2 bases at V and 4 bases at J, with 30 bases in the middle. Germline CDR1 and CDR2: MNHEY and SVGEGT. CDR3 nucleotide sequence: TGTGCCAGCAGTTACCTTCACAGGGCGACTATACCCCCGGGCGAGTACAATGAGCAGTTCTTC. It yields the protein CASSYLHRATIPPGEYNEQFF.

The CDR3 is CASGAPGGSGETQYF. The CDR3 coding sequence is TGTGCCAGTGGGGCCCCGGGAGGGTCGGGAGAGACCCAGTACTTC. The chain has TRBV4-2 and TRBJ2-5, with 8 positions matching TRBD2. Germline lookup yields CDR1 LGHNA and CDR2 YNFKEQ. There are 15 residues in the CDR3. V trimming: 9 bases; J trimming: 4 bases; junction bases outside the gene matches: 13.

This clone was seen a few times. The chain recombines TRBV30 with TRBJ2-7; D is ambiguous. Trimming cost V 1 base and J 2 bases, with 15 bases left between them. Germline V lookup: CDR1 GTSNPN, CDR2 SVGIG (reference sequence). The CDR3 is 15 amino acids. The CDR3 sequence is CAWSDKGKATYEQYF. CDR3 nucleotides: TGTGCCTGGAGTGATAAGGGTAAAGCTACCTACGAGCAGTACTTC.

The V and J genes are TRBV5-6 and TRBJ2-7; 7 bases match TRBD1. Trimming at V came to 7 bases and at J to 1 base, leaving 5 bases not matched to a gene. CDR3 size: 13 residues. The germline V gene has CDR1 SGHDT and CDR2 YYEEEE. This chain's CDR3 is CASGQVSSYEQYF. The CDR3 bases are TGTGCCAGCGGACAGGTGTCTTCCTACGAGCAGTACTTC.

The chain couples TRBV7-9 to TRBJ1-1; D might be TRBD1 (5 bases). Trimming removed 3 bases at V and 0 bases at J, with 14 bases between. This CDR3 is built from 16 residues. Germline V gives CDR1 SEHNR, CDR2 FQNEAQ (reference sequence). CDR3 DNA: TGTGCCAGCAGCTTGGGGCGTCAACAGGTGAACACTGAAGCTTTCTTT. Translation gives CASSLGRQQVNTEAFF.

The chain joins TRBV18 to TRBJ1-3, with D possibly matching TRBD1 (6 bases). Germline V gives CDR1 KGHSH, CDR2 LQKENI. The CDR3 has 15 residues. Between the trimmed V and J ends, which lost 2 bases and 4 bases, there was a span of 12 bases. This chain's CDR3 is CASSPSGGLGNTIYF. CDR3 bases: TGTGCCAGCTCACCATCTGGGGGGCTCGGAAACACCATATATTTT.

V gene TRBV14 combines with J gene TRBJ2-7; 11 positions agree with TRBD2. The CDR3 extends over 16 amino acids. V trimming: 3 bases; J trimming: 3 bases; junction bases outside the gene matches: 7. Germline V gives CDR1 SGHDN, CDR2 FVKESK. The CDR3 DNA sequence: TGTGCCAGCAGCCAGATAGGACTAGCGGGCTACTACGAGCAGTACTTC. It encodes CASSQIGLAGYYEQYF.

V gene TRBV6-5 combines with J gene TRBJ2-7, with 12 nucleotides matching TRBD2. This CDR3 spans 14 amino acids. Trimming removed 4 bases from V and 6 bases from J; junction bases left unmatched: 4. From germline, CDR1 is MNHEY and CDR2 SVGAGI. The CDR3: CASSLTSGRGEQYF. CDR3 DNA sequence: TGTGCCAGCAGTTTGACTAGCGGGAGAGGCGAGCAGTACTTC.

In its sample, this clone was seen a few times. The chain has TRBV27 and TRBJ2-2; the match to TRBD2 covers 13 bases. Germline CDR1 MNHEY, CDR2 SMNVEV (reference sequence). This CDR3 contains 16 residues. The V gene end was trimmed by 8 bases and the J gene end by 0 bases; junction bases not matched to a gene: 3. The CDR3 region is CASGLAGVPNTGELFF. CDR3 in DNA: TGTGCCAGCGGACTAGCGGGGGTTCCGAACACCGGGGAGCTGTTTTTT.

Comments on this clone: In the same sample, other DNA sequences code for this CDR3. This CDR3 is CASSQGLAGGQETQYF. Written as DNA, the CDR3 is TGTGCCAGCAGCCAAGGACTAGCGGGGGGACAAGAGACCCAGTACTTC. This rearrangement joins TRBV3-1 (or the pseudogene TRBV3-2) to TRBJ2-5; TRBD2 matches at 13 bases. The germline V gene has CDR1 LGHDT and CDR2 YNNKEL (reference sequence). With V trimmed by 1 base and J by 2 bases, 1 base remained unmatched. The CDR3 is 16 amino acids.

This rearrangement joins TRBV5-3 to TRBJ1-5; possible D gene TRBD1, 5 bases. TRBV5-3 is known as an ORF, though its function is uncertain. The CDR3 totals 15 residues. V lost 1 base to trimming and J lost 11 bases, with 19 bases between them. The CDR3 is CARSLMGDWDRAQHF. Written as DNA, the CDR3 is TGTGCCAGAAGCTTGATGGGGGACTGGGATCGGGCCCAGCATTTT.